The sequence of this T cell receptor beta chain was determined in a study of T cell responses to AZD1222 COVID-19 vaccine. Study-level points and caveats: Increased Spike-specific TCR breadth and depth were observed after two AZD1222 doses. Repertoires were obtained solely post-peak T cell response. In a largely white British group with more females than males, clonal diversity was possibly underestimated. Spike-wide coverage was observed for vaccine-associated CD4 TCRs, with dominant responses at 160-218 and 743-854.

Germline assignment: CDR1 LGHNA and CDR2 YNFKEQ. The V end was cut by 0 bases, the J end by 2 bases, with 6 bases between. The CDR3 extends over 14 amino acids. The data were produced by immunoSEQ multiplex PCR, yet TCRdb's version contains in-frame clones alone and is incomplete. Of 100,000 to 120,000 clones in the sample, roughly 87% were seen once. About this clone: Antigen unknown.

This TCR derives from an adult who received the AZD1222 COVID-19 vaccine. This chain connects TRBV4-2 to TRBJ2-3, with D hard to call. The sample was peripheral blood, taken 28 days after the second AZD1222 dose. The CDR3 spells CASSQDLLTDTQYF. DNA of the CDR3: TGTGCCAGCAGCCAAGATCTACTCACAGATACGCAGTATTTT.